Listed here are 17 T cell receptor beta chains from one sample, sequenced in a study of T-cell memory formation after mild COVID-19. MiXCR, run by TCRdb on the 5' RACE reads, gives a single entry per CDR3 protein. The data contain 58,000 or so distinct CDR3 sequences, around a quarter of them singletons. Sequencing input: PBMCs or a T cell subset sorted from them (not recorded which). Receptors originate from a man between 18 and 29 years old who had mild COVID-19 (a few samples of this study predate the infection). Cell type and time point are not known.

The chain couples TRBV5-6 to TRBJ2-4; D is perhaps TRBD1 or TRBD2 (5 bases each). Trimming pared 4 bases from V and 9 bases from J, leaving 14 bases between. CDR3 length: 13 residues. The germline CDR1 and CDR2 sequences are SGHDT and YYEEEE. The CDR3 sequence is CASSPGQGSIQYF. DNA of the CDR3: TGTGCCAGCAGCCCGGGGCAGGGTAGCATTCAGTACTTC.

This clonotype showed up just a few times. V gene TRBV4-1 combines with J gene TRBJ1-1; the D gene is possibly TRBD1 (6 bases). Trimming took off 3 bases at V and 5 bases at J, with 31 bases between the two ends. Germline loops: CDR1 MGHRA, CDR2 YSYEKL. The CDR3 is 20 residues long. The CDR3 sequence: CASSHDYDFGGRQVGTEAFF. The CDR3 DNA follows: TGCGCCAGCAGCCACGACTATGATTTCGGCGGTAGACAGGTAGGGACTGAAGCTTTCTTT.

J is TRBJ1-2 and V is TRBV7-3; unclear D gene. V was trimmed by 4 bases and J by 4 bases, leaving 10 bases between them. Germline V gene data show CDR1 as SGHTA and CDR2 as FQGTGA. This CDR3 contains 13 residues. The CDR3 coding sequence is TGTGCCAGCAGCTCACCTGGCTCCTATGGCTACACCTTC. Amino acid sequence: CASSSPGSYGYTF.

This clonotype was counted only a few times. The gene calls are TRBV11-1 and TRBJ2-7; 8 bases line up with TRBD1. The CDR3 sequence is 14 residues long. The germline gives CDR1 SGHAT, CDR2 FQDESV (reference sequence). Trimming cost V 5 bases and J 1 base; bases outside gene matches: 4. Here the CDR3 reads CASSPRDRSYEQYV. The DNA for the CDR3 is TGTGCCAGCAGCCCGCGGGACAGGTCCTACGAGCAGTACGTC.

This clonotype was found a few times. The V gene is TRBV25-1, the J gene TRBJ2-6, with D tentatively TRBD1 (5 bases). Germline V CDR1 and CDR2: MGHDK, SYGVNS. V was shortened by 5 bases and J by 2 bases, with 13 bases between the two germline ends. The CDR3 is made up of 16 amino acids. The CDR3 spells CASSPDSFPGANVLTF. DNA of the CDR3: TGTGCCAGCAGTCCCGACAGCTTCCCTGGGGCCAACGTCCTGACTTTC.

This clonotype was detected a few times. The chain joins TRBV6-5 to TRBJ2-7; tentative D call: TRBD2 (6 bases). The CDR3 totals 13 residues. Germline V gene data show CDR1 as MNHEY and CDR2 as SVGAGI. V lost 2 bases and J lost 7, with 12 bases in between. The CDR3 here is CASSYPPGVEQYF. The CDR3 nucleotides read TGTGCCAGCAGTTACCCCCCGGGGGTTGAGCAGTACTTC.

This clonotype has only a few counts. J is TRBJ2-1 and V is TRBV4-2; 12 nucleotides align to TRBD2. The CDR3 contains 16 residues. Germline values: CDR1 LGHNA, CDR2 YNFKEQ. Trimming removed 4 bases from V and 1 base from J; junction bases left unmatched: 2. CDR3 loop: CASSPSGGDSYNEQFF. The CDR3 nucleotides are TGTGCCAGCAGCCCTAGCGGGGGGGATTCCTACAATGAGCAGTTCTTC.

This clonotype was recorded at least ten times. The chain links TRBV12-3 or TRBV12-4 to TRBJ2-3; D might be TRBD1 or TRBD2, each matching 5 bases. There are 13 residues in the CDR3. The germline V and J ends were trimmed by 0 bases and 9 bases, with 10 bases remaining between them. Here the CDR3 DNA reads TGTGCCAGCAGTTTAGCGGGGGACGGGACGCAGTATTTT. Translation gives CASSLAGDGTQYF.

In nucleotides, the CDR3 is TGTGCCAGCAGCCATTCCGTCAACGGGGACATTCAGTACTTC. It yields the protein CASSHSVNGDIQYF. The chain links TRBV11-2 to TRBJ2-4, with D possibly being TRBD2 (5 bases). Germline CDR1 reads SGHAT; CDR2 reads FQNNGV. V was clipped by 5 bases and J by 8 bases, with 16 bases between them. The CDR3 has 14 amino acids.

A few counts support this clonotype. The rearrangement links TRBV5-6 to TRBJ2-7; the D is unclear. Deletions cut 4 bases from V and 2 bases from J, with 16 bases between. The germline gives CDR1 SGHDT, CDR2 YYEEEE. The CDR3 loop spans 15 amino acids. The CDR3 here is CASSITEGPTYEQYF. The CDR3 DNA reads TGTGCCAGCAGCATTACGGAAGGGCCGACCTACGAGCAGTACTTC.

There are a few counts of this clonotype. The chain combines TRBV5-4 with TRBJ2-7; D perhaps matches TRBD1 (6 bases). The germline CDR1 and CDR2 sequences are SGHNT and YYREEE (reference sequence). The CDR3 sequence is 15 residues long. The V end was cut by 0 bases, the J end by 2 bases, with 12 bases between. The DNA for the CDR3 is TGTGCCAGCAGCTTGGATCCGGGACAAACCTACGAGCAGTACTTC. Amino acid sequence: CASSLDPGQTYEQYF.

This clonotype was picked up a small number of times. The V call is TRBV6-5, the J call TRBJ2-1; 13 nucleotides match TRBD2. The CDR3 spans 16 residues. The ends lost 4 bases at V and 7 bases at J; junction bases unmatched: 7. The germline gives CDR1 MNHEY, CDR2 SVGAGI. CDR3 sequence (DNA): TGTGCCAGCAGTTTTGGACTAGCGGGGGCCCTTAATGAGCAGTTCTTC. Amino acids: CASSFGLAGALNEQFF.

The chain joins TRBV29-1 to TRBJ2-2; D assignment may be TRBD1 or TRBD2 (5 bases each). Trimming stripped 5 bases from V and 0 bases from J, with 7 bases between. This CDR3 contains 13 residues. Germline CDR1 and CDR2: SQVTM and ANQGSEA. The CDR3 DNA reads as TGCAGCGTTCGGGGACCGAACACCGGGGAGCTGTTTTTT. Translation: CSVRGPNTGELFF.

The gene calls are TRBV4-1 and TRBJ1-5; 8 bases match TRBD1. Trimming took 5 bases from V and 1 from J; bases not matched to a gene: 4. This CDR3 contains 15 residues. Looked up from germline, CDR1 is MGHRA and CDR2 is YSYEKL. CDR3 amino acids: CASSSRQGSNQPQHF. CDR3 in DNA: TGCGCCAGCAGCTCCCGACAGGGGAGCAATCAGCCCCAGCATTTT.

This clonotype showed up just a few times. The chain combines TRBV20-1 with TRBJ2-7, with 11 bases identical to TRBD2. V trimming: 5 bases; J trimming: 3 bases; junction bases outside the gene matches: 9. The V gene's germline CDR1 is DFQATT and CDR2 SNEGSKA (reference sequence). The CDR3 length is 15 residues. The chain's CDR3 is CSAGLAGGLFYEQYV. The CDR3 region has the DNA TGCAGTGCTGGGCTAGCGGGGGGCCTCTTCTACGAGCAGTACGTC.

The gene calls are TRBV9 and TRBJ2-1; D unclear. Per the germline V gene, CDR1 is SGDLS and CDR2 is YYNGEE. The CDR3 consists of 15 residues. V was pared by 2 bases and J by 3 bases, with 12 bases between. Here the CDR3 reads CASSVQGSIYNEQFF. The CDR3, as DNA: TGTGCCAGCAGCGTGCAAGGATCCATCTACAATGAGCAGTTCTTC.

This rearrangement joins TRBV15 to TRBJ2-2; TRBD1 or TRBD2 may be the D gene (5 bases each). This CDR3 region has 13 residues. Per the germline V gene, CDR1 is LNHNV and CDR2 is YYDKDF (reference sequence). V dropped 1 base and J dropped 6 bases, with 6 bases sitting between them. CDR3 amino acids: CATSRGGPGELFF. CDR3 nucleotides: TGTGCCACCAGCAGAGGGGGACCCGGGGAGCTGTTTTTT.